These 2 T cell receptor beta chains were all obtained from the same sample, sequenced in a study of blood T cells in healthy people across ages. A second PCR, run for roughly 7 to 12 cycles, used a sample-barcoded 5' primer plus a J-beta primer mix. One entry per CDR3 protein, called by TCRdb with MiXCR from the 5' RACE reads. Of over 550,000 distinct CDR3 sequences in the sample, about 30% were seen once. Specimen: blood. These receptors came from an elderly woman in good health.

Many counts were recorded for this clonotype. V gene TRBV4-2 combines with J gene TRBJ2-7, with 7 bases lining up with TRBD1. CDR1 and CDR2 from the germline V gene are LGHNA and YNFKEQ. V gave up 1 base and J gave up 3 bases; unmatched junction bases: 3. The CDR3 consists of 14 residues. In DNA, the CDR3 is TGTGCCAGCAGCCAAGCACAGGGGATCTACGAGCAGTACTTC. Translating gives CASSQAQGIYEQYF.

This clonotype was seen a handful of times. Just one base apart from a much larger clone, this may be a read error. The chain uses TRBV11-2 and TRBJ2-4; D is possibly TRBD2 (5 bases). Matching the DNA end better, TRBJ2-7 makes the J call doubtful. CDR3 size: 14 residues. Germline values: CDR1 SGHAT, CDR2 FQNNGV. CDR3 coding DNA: TGTGCCGGCAGCGGAGGAATATACACCTACGAGCAGTACTTC. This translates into CAGSGGIYTYEQYF.